This T cell receptor (beta chain) was recovered during a study of breast tumors, draining lymph nodes, adjacent tissues. General study points: Tumor T cell lymph node origin was a supported hypothesis, not proven. Findings are consistent with lymph node origin and intratumoral expansion of most tumor T cells.

Breast cancer patients provided tissue from their axillary draining lymph nodes. This clonotype was seen many times. Its antigen is not identified. Germline CDR1 LGHDT, CDR2 YNNKEL (reference sequence). Trimming cost V 4 bases and J 6 bases, with 10 bases left between them. The CDR3 length is 12 residues. TCRdb independently ran MiXCR on the multiplex PCR reads; one entry per CDR3 protein. The sample yields roughly 120,000 distinct CDR3 sequences, roughly 21% seen once. This chain joins TRBV3-1 and TRBJ2-7, with D possibly being TRBD1 (5 bases). The sample consisted of axillary lymph node tissue. The sequence was collected from a female donor with breast cancer. Some clones in this sample may be carry-over from other donors' samples. CDR3 sequence (DNA): TGTGCCAGCAGCCTCAGTCAGGGCGAGCAGTACTTC. It is translated as CASSLSQGEQYF.